This T cell receptor beta chain is drawn from a study of shared clonotypes between healthy human individuals. Genomic DNA per cell subset filled all wells of several immunoSEQ plates. Using immunoSEQ multiplex PCR, the repertoire was profiled, and TCRdb retains in-frame clones only, with some absent. The profile shows around 500,000 clones, approximately 81% of them singletons. This clonotype was sampled from a woman aged 35 to 49 in good health. Some clones in this sample may be carry-over from other donors' samples. Sequencing was done on a sample of PBMCs.

CDR3 protein: CASSSRDRLYEQYF. CDR3 DNA: TGTGCCAGCAGCTCCCGGGACAGACTTTACGAGCAGTACTTC. The V call is TRBV7-8, the J call TRBJ2-7; the match to TRBD1 covers 7 bases. Germline CDR1 and CDR2: SGHVS and FQNEAQ. Trimming cost V 4 bases and J 4 bases; bases outside gene matches: 7. This CDR3 spans 14 amino acids.